This T cell receptor (beta chain) appears in the sequencing data of a study of human T cells and chemical hapten exposure. This clonotype was seen ten or more times. This CDR3 spans 16 amino acids. J lost 6 bases, V lost 4 bases, and 11 bases had no gene match. Per the germline V gene, CDR1 is ENHRY and CDR2 is SYGVKD. TCRdb called the RACE reads again in MiXCR, with one record for every CDR3 protein. Of 50,000 to 70,000 distinct CDR3 sequences listed, around 12% were seen once; the top ten hold 2.4%. Noted time point: patch test 3, about 24 weeks after DPC sensitization. The sample's treatment: therapeutic diphenylcyclopropenone sensitization with weekly scalp DPC.

The starting material was whole blood, obtained in connection with sensitization to the hapten diphenylcyclopropenone (DPC). This clonotype originated in a man younger than 40 with alopecia areata. Some clones in this sample may be carry-over from other donors' samples. The chain links TRBV10-3 to TRBJ2-1; 8 nucleotides agree with TRBD2. The CDR3 nucleotides are TGTGCCATCAGTGTTGTCGGAGCGGGGGAATCCAATGAGCAGTTCTTC. Its protein is CAISVVGAGESNEQFF.